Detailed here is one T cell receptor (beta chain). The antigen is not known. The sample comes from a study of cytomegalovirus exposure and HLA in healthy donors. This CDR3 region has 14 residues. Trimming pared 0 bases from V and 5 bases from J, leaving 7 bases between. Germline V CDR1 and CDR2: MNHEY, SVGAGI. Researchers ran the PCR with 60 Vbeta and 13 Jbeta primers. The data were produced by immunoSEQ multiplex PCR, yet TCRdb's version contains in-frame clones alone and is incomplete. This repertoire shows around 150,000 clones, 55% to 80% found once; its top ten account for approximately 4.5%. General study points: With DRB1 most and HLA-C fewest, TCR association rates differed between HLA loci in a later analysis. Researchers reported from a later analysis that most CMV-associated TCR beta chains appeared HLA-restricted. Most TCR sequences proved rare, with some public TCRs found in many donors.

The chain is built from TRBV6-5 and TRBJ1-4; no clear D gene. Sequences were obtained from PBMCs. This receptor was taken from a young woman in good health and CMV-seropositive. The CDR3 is CASSYSGRNEKLFF. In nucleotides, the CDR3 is TGTGCCAGCAGTTACTCGGGCAGGAATGAAAAACTGTTTTTT.